The T cell receptor beta chain described here comes from a study of human T cells and chemical hapten exposure. As originally analysed: Across samples, TCR counts had a median of about 93,000 and ranged from about 20,000 to 750,000. TCRdb re-called the RACE reads with MiXCR, one entry per CDR3 protein. What appears here as the V and J calls and clone size reflects TCRdb's work, not the paper's. The sample records tens of thousands of distinct CDR3 sequences, 5.5% being singletons. The length of the CDR3 is 13 residues. Trimming pared 5 bases from V and 0 bases from J, leaving 5 bases between. Time point described: healthy volunteer bleed at 6 weeks. Sequencing started from total RNA isolated from unfractionated whole blood. This clonotype was detected a few times.

The sequenced material came from whole blood. This receptor was obtained from a human donor in good health. Some clones in this sample may be carry-over from other donors' samples. The V gene is TRBV12-3 or TRBV12-4, the J gene TRBJ1-3; D gene ambiguous. The CDR3 coding sequence is TGTGCCAGCAGTCCCTACTCTGGAAACACCATATATTTT. Encoded protein: CASSPYSGNTIYF.